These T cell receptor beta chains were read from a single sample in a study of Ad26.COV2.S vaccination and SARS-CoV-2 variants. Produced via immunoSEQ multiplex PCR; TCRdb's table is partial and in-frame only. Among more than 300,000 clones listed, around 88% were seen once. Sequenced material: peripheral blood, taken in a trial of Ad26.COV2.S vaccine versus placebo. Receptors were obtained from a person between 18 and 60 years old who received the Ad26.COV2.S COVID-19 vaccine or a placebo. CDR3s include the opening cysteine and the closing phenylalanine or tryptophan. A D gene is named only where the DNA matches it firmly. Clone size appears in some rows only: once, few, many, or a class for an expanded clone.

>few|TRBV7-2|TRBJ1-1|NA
TGTGCCAGCAGCGAACAGTTTATGAACACTGAAGCTTTCTTT
CASSEQFMNTEAFF
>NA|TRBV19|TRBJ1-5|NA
TGTGCCAGTAGCCCGGTGGGCAGGAGCTATAGCAATCAGCCCCAGCATTTT
CASSPVGRSYSNQPQHF
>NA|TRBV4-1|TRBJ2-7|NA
TGCGCCAGCAGCCAGGACGGGGAATTCTCCGAGCAGTACTTC
CASSQDGEFSEQYF
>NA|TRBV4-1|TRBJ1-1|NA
TGCGCCAGCAGCCAAGCCCAGCAGGTGGGGGGTAACACTGAAGCTTTCTTT
CASSQAQQVGGNTEAFF
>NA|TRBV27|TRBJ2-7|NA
TGTGCCAGCAGTTTATATGACAGCCCTCAAGAGCAGTACTTC
CASSLYDSPQEQYF
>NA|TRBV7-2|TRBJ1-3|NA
TGTGCCAGCACTCGAGCCCGGGCTGGTGGAAACACCATATATTTT
CASTRARAGGNTIYF
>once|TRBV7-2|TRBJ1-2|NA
TGTGCCAGCAGCTTGTCTTCAGGGTCCCCGTTCTATGGCTACACCTTC
CASSLSSGSPFYGYTF
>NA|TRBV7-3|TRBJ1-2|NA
TGTGCCAGCAGCTTAACCCACGGGGCGAGCTATGGCTACACCTTC
CASSLTHGASYGYTF
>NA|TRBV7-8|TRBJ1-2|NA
TGTGCCAGCAGCTTAGGGCAGCTAAACTATGGCTACACCTTC
CASSLGQLNYGYTF
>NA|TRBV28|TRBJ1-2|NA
TGTGCCAGCAGCTCTGGGGGTAACGACTATGGCTACACCTTC
CASSSGGNDYGYTF
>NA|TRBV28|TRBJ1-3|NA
TGTGCCAGCAGTTTAGGGGCTGGAAACACCATATATTTT
CASSLGAGNTIYF
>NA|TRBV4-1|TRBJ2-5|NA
TGCGCCAGCAGCCAAGATCGGTTGGTCAGGGGAAGAGAGACCCAGTACTTC
CASSQDRLVRGRETQYF
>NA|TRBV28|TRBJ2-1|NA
TGTGCCAGCAGTTTGGGAGGTTCCAATGAGCAGTTCTTC
CASSLGGSNEQFF
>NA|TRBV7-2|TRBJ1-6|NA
TGTGCCAGCAGCTTAGCCACCTCCTATAATTCACCCCTCCACTTT
CASSLATSYNSPLHF
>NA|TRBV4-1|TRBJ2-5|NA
TGCGCCAGCAGCCAAGAAGGGACTTCAAAGGAGACCCAGTACTTC
CASSQEGTSKETQYF
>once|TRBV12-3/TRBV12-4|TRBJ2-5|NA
TGTGCCAGCAGTTTACTGGGGCTAGAGACCCAGTACTTC
CASSLLGLETQYF
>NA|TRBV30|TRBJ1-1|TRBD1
TGTGCCTGGAGGGAGACAGGGAGTACTGAAGCTTTCTTT
CAWRETGSTEAFF
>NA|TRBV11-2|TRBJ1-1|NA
TGTGCCAGTCGTTTTGGGACTGAAGCTTTCTTT
CASRFGTEAFF
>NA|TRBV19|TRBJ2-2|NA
TGTGCCAGTAGCGAACCCTTCGACTATATGAACACCGGGGAGCTGTTTTTT
CASSEPFDYMNTGELFF
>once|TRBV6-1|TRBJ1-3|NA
TGTGCCAGCAGTGAAGCGCTGGTAACCTCTGGAAACACCATATATTTT
CASSEALVTSGNTIYF
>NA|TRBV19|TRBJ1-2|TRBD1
TGTGCCAGTAGTATAGATCGGGACAGGGTCGGTGGCTACACCTTC
CASSIDRDRVGGYTF
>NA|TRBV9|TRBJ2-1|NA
TGTGCCAGCAGCGCCCGGCGATATGAGCAGTTCTTC
CASSARRYEQFF
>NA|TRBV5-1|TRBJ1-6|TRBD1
TGCGCCAGCAGCTTGATCGGAGGGGGCTTAAATTCACCCCTCCACTTT
CASSLIGGGLNSPLHF
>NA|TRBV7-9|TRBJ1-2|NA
TGTGCCAGCAGCTCCTGGGCCAGGGGATATGGCTACACCTTC
CASSSWARGYGYTF
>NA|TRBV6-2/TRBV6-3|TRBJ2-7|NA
TGTGCCAGCAGTTACTACGGGACACTCCCCTACGAGCAGTACTTC
CASSYYGTLPYEQYF
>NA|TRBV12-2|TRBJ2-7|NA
TGTGCAAGTCGATGGGTGGTGGGACCTTTCTACGAGCAGTACTTC
CASRWVVGPFYEQYF
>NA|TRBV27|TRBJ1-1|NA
TGTGCCAGCAGTTTACGGGGGACTGAAGCTTTCTTT
CASSLRGTEAFF
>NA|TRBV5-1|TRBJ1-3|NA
TGCGCCAGCAGCTTGGAAGGCAGTGGCTCTGGAAACACCATATATTTT
CASSLEGSGSGNTIYF
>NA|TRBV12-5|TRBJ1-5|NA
TGTGCTAGTGGTTTGACTACGGGGGGCTACAATCAGCCCCAGCATTTT
CASGLTTGGYNQPQHF
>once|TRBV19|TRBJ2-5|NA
TGTGCCAGTAGTACTCGACAGCGAGAGACCCAGTACTTC
CASSTRQRETQYF
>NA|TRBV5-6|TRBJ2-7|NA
TGTGCCAGCAGCCATCGGGTGGCGTCCTACGAGCAGTACTTC
CASSHRVASYEQYF